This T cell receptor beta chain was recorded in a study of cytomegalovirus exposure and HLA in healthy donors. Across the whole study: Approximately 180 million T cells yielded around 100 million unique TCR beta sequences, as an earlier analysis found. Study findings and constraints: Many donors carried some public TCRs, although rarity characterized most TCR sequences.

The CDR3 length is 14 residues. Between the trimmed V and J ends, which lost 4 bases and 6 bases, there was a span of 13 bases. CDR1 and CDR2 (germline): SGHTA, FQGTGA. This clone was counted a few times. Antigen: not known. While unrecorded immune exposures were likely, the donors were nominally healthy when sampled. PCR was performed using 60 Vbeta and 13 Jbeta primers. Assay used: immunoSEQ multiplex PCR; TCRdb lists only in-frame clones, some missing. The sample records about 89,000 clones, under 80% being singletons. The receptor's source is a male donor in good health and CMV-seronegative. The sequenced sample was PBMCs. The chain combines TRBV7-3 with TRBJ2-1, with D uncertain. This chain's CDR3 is CASSSRPAPNEQFF. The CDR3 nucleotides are TGTGCCAGCAGCTCGAGGCCCGCCCCCAATGAGCAGTTCTTC.